The clone carrying this T cell receptor beta chain has at least ten counts. Per germline, CDR1 MDHEN and CDR2 SYDVKM. The germline V and J ends were trimmed by 8 bases and 3 bases, with 17 bases remaining between them. This CDR3 is 15 amino acids long. As for time point: newly diagnosed GD, antithyroid drugs for less than 3 months. Extracted PBMC RNA gave rise to the TCR library. The sample comes from a study of regulatory T cells in long-lasting Graves disease. Construction of the TCR beta libraries employed iRepertoire HTBI primers in conjunction with Arm-PCR of CDR3 regions. Each CDR3 protein gets one entry after TCRdb re-called the multiplex PCR reads with MiXCR. The repertoire has just over 600,000 distinct CDR3 sequences, approximately 15% of them found once; the top ten carry around 19%. These data were also filed under a second study, of T cells in Graves' hyperthyroidism and ophthalmopathy.

The TCR was taken from a woman aged 25 to 45 with Graves disease. Sequenced here: peripheral blood mononuclear cells (PBMCs), sampled at new diagnosis, from a patient treated with antithyroid drugs. This chain connects TRBV28 to TRBJ1-5; tentative D call: TRBD1 (5 bases). The CDR3 is CASSSGTYNNQPQHF. As DNA, the CDR3 is TGTGCCAGCTCCTCCGGGACGTATAACAATCAGCCCCAGCATTTT.